This T cell receptor beta chain came from a study of liver allograft versus peripheral blood T cells. Study information: The authors compared T cell receptor repertoires in transplanted livers with recipients' peripheral blood repertoires.

CDR1 MNHEY and CDR2 SMNVEV come from the germline V gene (reference sequence). V trimming: 6 bases; J trimming: 6 bases; junction bases outside the gene matches: 20. The CDR3 has 17 amino acids. Whole-study results and caveats: Reportedly, the T cell receptor repertoires present inside liver allografts differed from those in peripheral blood.

With regard to this clonotype: Its antigen is unidentified.

Each CDR3 protein gets one entry after TCRdb re-called the reads with MiXCR. This table holds about 9,100 distinct CDR3 sequences, approximately 20% found once. This chain uses TRBV27 with TRBJ2-7; 7 nucleotides agree with TRBD2. The sequence was collected from a human patient who had a liver transplant. Some of the T cells might come from the graft donor. CDR3 DNA sequence: TGTGCCAGCAGCCTCAGTCGAGGCGGGAGAACCCCCGGCGAGCAGTACTTC. Translating gives CASSLSRGGRTPGEQYF.